This T cell receptor beta chain is drawn from a study of T cells expressing NK-cell markers. Turning to the study itself: Repertoires of TCR beta were obtained from T cells sorted as CD3+CD56+NKG2C+, CD3+CD56+NKG2C- and CD3+CD56-NKG2C+. Whole-study results and caveats: Where a handful of donors were concerned, these clonotypes also led the CD3+CD56-NKG2C+ fraction. Of the CD8+ T cell pool in about 6 donors, roughly 1.0-7.5% was accounted for by dominant NKG2C+ clonotypes.

Following a re-call of the 5' RACE reads, TCRdb has one entry per CDR3 protein and lacks DNA. The sample has about 460,000 distinct CDR3 sequences, and its top ten clones hold under 1.5%. A note on this clonotype: Its target is not known.

This CDR3 has 17 residues. Germline V gene sequence: CDR1 MNHEY, CDR2 SVGAGI. The V gene is TRBV6-5, the J gene TRBJ2-6. Sequenced: blood T cells: a sorted CD56 or NKG2C T cell subset, CD4+ or CD8+ T cells, or bulk PBMC T cells (not recorded which). This sequence was found in a woman between 45 and 60 years old in good health. CDR3: CASSYLQFGAGANVLTF.